A selection of T cell receptor beta chains follows, all from one sample in a study of shared clonotypes between healthy human individuals. Data came from immunoSEQ multiplex PCR; TCRdb stores just in-frame clones and leaves some out. The data contain about 960,000 clones, approximately 80% of them singletons. Sequencing was done on a sample of memory CD4+ T cells sorted from blood. These receptors all stem from a young man in good health. The CDR3 runs from the conserved cysteine through the conserved F or W. A D gene is named only where the DNA matches it firmly. Some rows have no size entry. The others give once, few or many, or a class for an expanded clone.

>TRBD1|TRBV6-1|TRBJ1-2|few
TGTGCCAGCAGTGTCTTAGGACAGGGCAACTCTGGCTACACCTTC
CASSVLGQGNSGYTF
>-|TRBV20-1|TRBJ2-5|-
TGCAGTGCGGTCCAAGAGACCCAGTACTTC
CSAVQETQYF
>-|TRBV6-6|TRBJ2-6|-
TGTGCCAGCACAACATCCAGCTCTGGGGCCAACGTCCTGACTTTC
CASTTSSSGANVLTF
>-|TRBV6-1|TRBJ2-1|few
TGTGCCAGCAGCAAACAGGACAGCTCCTACAATGAGCAGTTCTTC
CASSKQDSSYNEQFF
>-|TRBV28|TRBJ2-7|-
TGTGCCAGCAGCTTGACTTACACGGCCTACGAGCAGTACTTC
CASSLTYTAYEQYF
>TRBD1|TRBV10-3|TRBJ2-7|-
TGTGCCATCACTCACGGGACAGAGTCCTACGAGCAGTACTTC
CAITHGTESYEQYF
>-|TRBV19|TRBJ2-6|-
TGTGCCAGTGTGGGTTCTGGGGCCAACGTCCTGACTTTC
CASVGSGANVLTF
>TRBD2|TRBV7-3|TRBJ2-3|-
TGTGCCAGCAGCGTTAGCGGGGTCTACACAGATACGCAGTATTTT
CASSVSGVYTDTQYF
>TRBD1|TRBV13|TRBJ1-1|-
TGTGCCAGCAGCTTAGGGCGACAGGGGGCAGCAGCTTTCTTT
CASSLGRQGAAAFF
>TRBD2|TRBV2|TRBJ2-1|-
TGTGCCAGCAGGGGAAGCGGGGGAACCTCCTACAATGAGCAGTTCTTC
CASRGSGGTSYNEQFF
>-|TRBV4-3|TRBJ2-3|-
TGCGCCAGCAGCCAAGAATTCGGTGGAGATACGCAGTATTTT
CASSQEFGGDTQYF
>TRBD2|TRBV5-1|TRBJ2-7|-
TGCGCCAGCAGCCCCCCTGTTAGCGGGGGCGACGAGCAGTACTTC
CASSPPVSGGDEQYF
>-|TRBV7-9|TRBJ2-5|-
TGTGCCAGCAGCTCCCTTGGATTTGGGGGAAAAGAGACCCAGTACTTC
CASSSLGFGGKETQYF
>-|TRBV2|TRBJ2-2|-
TGTGCCAGCAGTGGGACCGGGGCTACCATCACCGGGGAGCTGTTTTTT
CASSGTGATITGELFF
>-|TRBV30|TRBJ2-3|once
TGTGCCTGGGATAAGGGGAGAACTCGCACAGATACGCAGTATTTT
CAWDKGRTRTDTQYF
>TRBD2|TRBV10-3|TRBJ2-1|-
TGTGCCACCGTGGGGGGCGGGAGGGCCGGAGGGCAGTTCTTC
CATVGGGRAGGQFF
>-|TRBV18|TRBJ2-7|-
TGTGCCAGCTCACCCGAGGAGGGGTGGAACGAGCAGTACTTC
CASSPEEGWNEQYF
>-|TRBV11-2|TRBJ2-6|-
TGTGCCAGCAGCTTGGGACCGCTCTCTGGGGCCAACGTCCTGACTTTC
CASSLGPLSGANVLTF
>TRBD1|TRBV18|TRBJ1-6|few
TGTGCCAGCTCACCCGACAGGGAACGATCACCCCTCCACTTT
CASSPDRERSPLHF
>TRBD2|TRBV4-1|TRBJ2-5|-
TGCGCCAGCAGCCAAGAATGGGGGGGGGAGACCCAGTACTTC
CASSQEWGGETQYF
>-|TRBV9|TRBJ2-5|-
TGTGCCAGCAGCGTAGGGGGCAGGGCCGGAGAGACCCAGTACTTC
CASSVGGRAGETQYF
>TRBD2|TRBV5-1|TRBJ2-1|-
TGCGCCAGCAGCTCGGTGCGCGGGAGGGCCTTCGATGAGCAGTTCTTC
CASSSVRGRAFDEQFF
>TRBD1|TRBV7-9|TRBJ1-6|many
TGTGCCAGCAGCTTACAGGGGGCGAATTCACCCCTCCACTTT
CASSLQGANSPLHF
>TRBD1|TRBV5-4|TRBJ2-7|-
TGTGCCAGCAGTGTTGGACAGGGGCCTTTCGAGCAGTACTTC
CASSVGQGPFEQYF
>TRBD1|TRBV5-6|TRBJ1-5|-
TGTGCCAGCAGCTTGTTCATTTCAGCAGGGGGATATCAGCCCCAGCATTTT
CASSLFISAGGYQPQHF
>-|TRBV19|TRBJ1-2|once
TGTGCCGGAATAAAACTTAAGGGCTACACCTTC
CAGIKLKGYTF
>TRBD1|TRBV30|TRBJ1-6|many
TGTGCCTGGAGTGCGGGACAGTATTCCTATAATTCACCCCTCCACTTT
CAWSAGQYSYNSPLHF
>TRBD1|TRBV25-1|TRBJ1-4|once
TGTGCCAGCAGTGAAAGATTCGAAGGCAGGGGGAATGAAAAACTGTTTTTT
CASSERFEGRGNEKLFF
>-|TRBV5-6|TRBJ1-1|-
TGTGCCAGCAGCGCACAGGGTTGGACTGAAGCTTTCTTT
CASSAQGWTEAFF
>-|TRBV2|TRBJ1-3|-
TGTGCCAGCAGGGTTAACTCTGGAAACACCATATATTTT
CASRVNSGNTIYF
>TRBD1|TRBV23-1|TRBJ1-6|-
TGCGCCAGCAGTCAATCTAAGGGGGCTATCGCTTCACCCCTCCACTTT
CASSQSKGAIASPLHF
>TRBD1|TRBV5-1|TRBJ1-6|few
TGCGCCAGCAGCCCAGACAGGGTCAATAATTCACCCCTCCACTTT
CASSPDRVNNSPLHF
>TRBD2|TRBV27|TRBJ2-1|-
TGTGCCAGCAGTTCTCGGGGAGCGGGAGATAATGAGCAGTTCTTC
CASSSRGAGDNEQFF
>-|TRBV6-1|TRBJ1-5|-
TGTGCCAGCACGGGGGGCAATCAGCCCCAGCATTTT
CASTGGNQPQHF
>-|TRBV27|TRBJ2-1|once
TGTGCCAGCAGTTTCCAGCGCGAGCAGTTCTTC
CASSFQREQFF
>-|TRBV28|TRBJ1-6|-
TGTGCCAGCAGTTTAAGGGACTCCTATAATTCACCCCTCCACTTT
CASSLRDSYNSPLHF
>-|TRBV7-2|TRBJ2-5|many
TGTGCCAGCAGCCCGACCGCGGCCCAAGAGACCCAGTACTTC
CASSPTAAQETQYF
>-|TRBV10-3|TRBJ2-7|-
TGTGCCATCAGTGAGTTTTCGCAGGTCGGGCAGTACTTC
CAISEFSQVGQYF
>-|TRBV2|TRBJ1-5|-
TGTGCCAGCAGTGATACGGGCTCATGGCGGCCCCAGCATTTT
CASSDTGSWRPQHF
>-|TRBV6-5|TRBJ2-1|-
TGTGCCAGCACCCTTTCGGGGGCTTCCTACAATGAGCAGTTCTTC
CASTLSGASYNEQFF
>TRBD2|TRBV10-3|TRBJ2-2|-
TGTGCCATCAGCGCGCTTAGCGGGAGCGGCACCGGGGAGCTGTTTTTT
CAISALSGSGTGELFF